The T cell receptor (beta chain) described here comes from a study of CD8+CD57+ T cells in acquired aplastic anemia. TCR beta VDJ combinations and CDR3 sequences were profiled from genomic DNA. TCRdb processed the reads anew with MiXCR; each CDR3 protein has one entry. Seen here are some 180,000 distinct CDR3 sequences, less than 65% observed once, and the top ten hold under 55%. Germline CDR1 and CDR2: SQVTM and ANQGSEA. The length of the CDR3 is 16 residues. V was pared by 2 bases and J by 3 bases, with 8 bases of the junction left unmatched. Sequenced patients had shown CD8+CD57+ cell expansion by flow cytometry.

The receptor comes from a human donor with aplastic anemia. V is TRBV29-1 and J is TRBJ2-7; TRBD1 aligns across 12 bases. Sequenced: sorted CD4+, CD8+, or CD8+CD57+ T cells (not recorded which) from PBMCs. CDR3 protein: CSVESGGTGGSYEQYF. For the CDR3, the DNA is TGCAGCGTTGAAAGTGGAGGGACAGGGGGCAGCTACGAGCAGTACTTC.